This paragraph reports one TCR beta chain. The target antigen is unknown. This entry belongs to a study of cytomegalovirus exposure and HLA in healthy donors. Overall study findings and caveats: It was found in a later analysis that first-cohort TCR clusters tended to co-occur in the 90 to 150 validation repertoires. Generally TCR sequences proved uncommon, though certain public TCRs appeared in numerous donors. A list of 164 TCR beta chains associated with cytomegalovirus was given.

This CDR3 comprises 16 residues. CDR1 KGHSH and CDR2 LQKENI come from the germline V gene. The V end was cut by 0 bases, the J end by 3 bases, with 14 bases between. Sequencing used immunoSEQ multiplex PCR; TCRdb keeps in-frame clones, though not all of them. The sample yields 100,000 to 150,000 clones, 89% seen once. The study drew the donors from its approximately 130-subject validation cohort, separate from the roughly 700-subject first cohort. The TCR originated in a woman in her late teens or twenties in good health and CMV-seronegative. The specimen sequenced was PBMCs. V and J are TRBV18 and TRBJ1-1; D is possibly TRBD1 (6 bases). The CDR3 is CASSPPGAGKDTEAFF. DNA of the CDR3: TGTGCCAGCTCACCACCGGGGGCAGGGAAGGACACTGAAGCTTTCTTT.